The 15 T cell receptor beta chains below were found in one sample sequenced in a study of cytomegalovirus exposure and HLA in healthy donors. A multiplex PCR was run with 60 Vbeta primers and 13 Jbeta primers. The repertoire was sequenced with immunoSEQ multiplex PCR; TCRdb's copy has only in-frame clones and lacks some. The repertoire has more than 70,000 clones, just over 75% of them found once; the top ten carry approximately 3.2%. Sequencing was carried out using PBMCs. The receptors were gathered from a man aged 50-59 years in good health and CMV-seropositive.

This CDR3 reads CASSLVSSGGETQYF. CDR3 bases: TGTGCCAGCAGCTTAGTGTCTAGCGGGGGGGAGACCCAGTACTTC. The chain joins TRBV11-2 to TRBJ2-5; 11 nucleotides agree with TRBD2. This CDR3 comprises 15 residues. Germline V gene lookup returns CDR1 SGHAT and CDR2 FQNNGV. J gave up 5 bases and V 1 base, and 3 bases lay outside the gene matches.

CDR3 in amino acids: CASSLMTGGIQETQYF. The CDR3, as DNA: TGTGCCAGCAGCCTTATGACGGGAGGGATCCAAGAGACCCAGTACTTC. The chain recombines TRBV7-7 with TRBJ2-5; 8 bases match TRBD2. V lost 5 bases, J lost 1 base, and 9 bases stayed unmatched. There are 16 residues in the CDR3. CDR1 is SSHAT, CDR2 FNYEAQ, per germline (reference sequence).

Concerning this clone itself: The junction departs from the called germline gene at one end, perhaps through a read error. The DNA for the CDR3 is TGTTCCAGCAGCTTAGCGCCAGGGGAAGAGGATGGCTACACCTTC. Protein product: CSSSLAPGEEDGYTF. The chain couples TRBV7-9 to TRBJ1-2; maybe TRBD1 (6 bases). CDR1 SEHNR and CDR2 FQNEAQ come from the germline V gene (reference sequence). The CDR3 is 15 residues long.

The rearrangement uses TRBV21-1 and TRBJ1-6; the table's D gene call, TRBD1, was not cross checked with the DNA. TRBV21-1 is an annotated pseudogene. The CDR3 totals 18 residues. CDR3 residues: CASNSNPPRTGASAPLHF. The CDR3 DNA sequence: TGTGCCAGCAACTCTAACCCACCTCGGACAGGGGCGTCGGCACCCCTCCACTTT.

This chain links TRBV30 with TRBJ1-2, with 12 bases identical to TRBD1. The V gene end was trimmed by 1 base and the J gene end by 4 bases; junction bases not matched to a gene: 4. Per the germline V gene, CDR1 is GTSNPN and CDR2 is SVGIG (reference sequence). The CDR3 extends over 15 amino acids. The CDR3 region is CAWSGLGQGAYGYTF. CDR3 bases: TGTGCCTGGAGTGGTCTGGGACAGGGGGCCTATGGCTACACCTTC.

This chain uses TRBV18 with TRBJ2-2; TRBD2 matches at 7 bases. J lost 5 bases, V lost 6 bases, and 3 bases had no gene match. The CDR3 spans 13 residues. The germline CDR1 and CDR2 sequences are KGHSH and LQKENI. In nucleotides, the CDR3 is TGTGCCAGCTCTCCGGGGGGAACCGGGGAGCTGTTTTTT. It is translated as CASSPGGTGELFF. The variable domain in full, completed from reference TRBV18 and TRBJ2-2, reads NAGVMQNPRHLVRRRGQEARLRCSPMKGHSHVYWYRQLPEEGLKFMVYLQKENIIDESGMPKERFSAEFPKEGPSILRIQQVVRGDSAAYFCASSPGGTGELFFGEGSRLTVL.

This sequence joins TRBV5-1 and TRBJ1-1; D is undetermined. This CDR3 is 14 amino acids long. V was clipped by 3 bases and J by 8 bases, with 17 bases between them. Per germline, CDR1 SGHRS and CDR2 YFSETQ. CDR3 DNA: TGCGCCAGCAGCTCCTCAGGAGGTAATACAGAAGCTTTCTTT. Translating gives CASSSSGGNTEAFF.

This chain connects TRBV4-1 to TRBJ2-3; 12 bases line up with TRBD1. The CDR3 runs 16 residues. After removal of 2 bases from V and 5 bases from J, the junction contained 5 bases not matched to a gene. Per the germline V gene, CDR1 is MGHRA and CDR2 is YSYEKL. CDR3 residues: CASSQTGTGGRDTQYF. CDR3 sequence (DNA): TGCGCCAGCAGCCAAACCGGGACAGGGGGCAGAGATACGCAGTATTTT.

This clone came up a few times. The chain carries TRBV18 and TRBJ1-5; no definite D call. This CDR3 has 13 residues. V lost 0 bases, J lost 9 bases, and 9 bases lay in between. Germline V gives CDR1 KGHSH, CDR2 LQKENI. CDR3 DNA sequence: TGTGCCAGCTCACCACCGAATGAGGGGCCCCAGCATTTT. Translating it yields CASSPPNEGPQHF. The full variable domain, rest sourced from reference TRBV18 and TRBJ1-5, is NAGVMQNPRHLVRRRGQEARLRCSPMKGHSHVYWYRQLPEEGLKFMVYLQKENIIDESGMPKERFSAEFPKEGPSILRIQQVVRGDSAAYFCASSPPNEGPQHFGDGTRLSIL.

A note on this clone: The same CDR3 can be traced to other DNA sequences in this sample. V gene TRBV7-9 combines with J gene TRBJ1-5; 8 bases line up with TRBD1. The ends lost 4 bases at V and 4 bases at J; junction bases unmatched: 9. The CDR3 loop spans 16 amino acids. Germline CDR1 and CDR2: SEHNR and FQNEAQ (reference sequence). The CDR3 DNA reads as TGTGCCAGCAGCTCCCTACAGGGGGATAGTAATCAGCCCCAGCATTTT. Amino acids: CASSSLQGDSNQPQHF. Combining the CDR3 with reference TRBV7-9 and TRBJ1-5 gives the whole variable domain DTGVSQNPRHKITKRGQNVTFRCDPISEHNRLYWYRQTLGQGPEFLTYFQNEAQLEKSRLLSDRFSAERPKGSFSTLEIQRTEQGDSAMYLCASSSLQGDSNQPQHFGDGTRLSIL.

V and J are TRBV5-1 and TRBJ2-3; TRBD2 matches at 8 bases. The germline CDR1 and CDR2 sequences are SGHRS and YFSETQ. V lost 7 bases, J lost 1 base, and 14 bases stayed unmatched. This CDR3 is built from 17 residues. The CDR3 region is CASHRRGAGAGTDTQYF. DNA of the CDR3: TGCGCCAGCCACCGGAGGGGAGCGGGAGCCGGCACAGATACGCAGTATTTT. The whole variable domain, remainder taken from reference TRBV5-1 and TRBJ2-3, is KAGVTQTPRYLIKTRGQQVTLSCSPISGHRSVSWYQQTPGQGLQFLFEYFSETQRNKGNFPGRFSGRQFSNSRSEMNVSTLELGDSALYLCASHRRGAGAGTDTQYFGPGTRLTVL.

This sequence joins TRBV5-1 and TRBJ2-7; TRBD2 agrees at 9 bases. Germline assignment: CDR1 SGHRS and CDR2 YFSETQ. CDR3 length equals 15 residues. The V gene end was trimmed by 4 bases and the J gene end by 1 base; junction bases not matched to a gene: 6. This CDR3 reads CASSEMTSGSYEQYF. CDR3 coding DNA: TGCGCCAGCAGCGAAATGACTAGCGGTTCCTACGAGCAGTACTTC.

The CDR3 sequence is CASSGPREGLGYTF. The CDR3 coding sequence is TGTGCCAGCAGTGGGCCCCGGGAGGGTCTTGGCTACACCTTC. The gene calls are TRBV2 and TRBJ1-2; D call uncertain. Germline V gene sequence: CDR1 SNHLY, CDR2 FYNNEI. The CDR3 covers 14 residues. Trimming took 4 bases from V and 7 from J, leaving 16 bases between them.

The V gene is TRBV6-5, the J gene TRBJ2-7; TRBD2 might be the D (5 bases). CDR3 size: 12 residues. Germline CDR1 and CDR2: MNHEY and SVGAGI. V was cut by 5 bases and J by 4 bases, with 9 bases left in between. CDR3 coding DNA: TGTGCCAGCAGTGGACTGCGATACGAGCAGTACTTC. This gives the protein CASSGLRYEQYF.

This sequence joins TRBV11-3 and TRBJ2-7; D is possibly TRBD1 (6 bases). The CDR3 sequence is 13 residues long. Germline V gene data show CDR1 as SGHNT and CDR2 as YENEEA. V was cut by 5 bases and J by 3 bases, with 11 bases left in between. CDR3 protein: CASSHGQLYEQYF. CDR3 coding DNA: TGTGCCAGCAGCCACGGACAGCTCTACGAGCAGTACTTC. Full variable domain (outside the CDR3, taken from reference TRBV11-3 and TRBJ2-7): EAGVVQSPRYKIIEKKQPVAFWCNPISGHNTLYWYLQNLGQGPELLIRYENEEAVDDSQLPKDRFSAERLKGVDSTLKIQPAELGDSAVYLCASSHGQLYEQYFGPGTRLTVT.